This record concerns one T cell receptor beta chain sequence. As originally analysed: The authors estimated nucleated cell counts from reference gene primer amplification. The table came from immunoSEQ multiplex PCR; TCRdb's copy has only in-frame clones and leaves some out. D and trimming were read from the DNA, whereas the V and J calls and clone size are those reported in that table. Altogether approximately 200,000 clones are present, about 90% being singletons, with the ten largest covering around 2.2%. This entry is derived from a study of blood T cell repertoires in COVID-19. In the study overall: Sites across the United States, Italy and Spain contributed samples from acute and convalescent COVID-19.

This CDR3 is built from 15 residues. With 3 bases clipped from V and 2 bases from J, the junction kept 6 bases outside the gene matches. CDR1 SGHRS and CDR2 YFSETQ come from the germline V gene. V is TRBV5-1 and J is TRBJ2-7, with TRBD2 matching 9 bases. The sequence derives from a woman aged 50 to 60 with acute or convalescent COVID-19. Sequenced material: peripheral blood. The CDR3 spells CASSSDAGGPYEQYF. The CDR3 bases are TGCGCCAGCAGCTCCGACGCGGGAGGGCCCTACGAGCAGTACTTC.